The 30 T cell receptor beta chains below come from one sample, sequenced in a study of T cells in Graves' hyperthyroidism and ophthalmopathy. It was RNA transcripts that yielded the amplified TCR beta CDR3 regions. The study used the HTBI primer set for a first-round RT-PCR of the TCR CDR3. From the multiplex PCR reads, TCRdb called clonotypes with MiXCR, one entry per CDR3 protein. The table records about 660,000 distinct CDR3 sequences, roughly 45% of them present only once. The sequencing sample was made of peripheral blood or thyroid tissue (not recorded which). Source of these receptors: an adult man with Graves' disease, either hyperthyroidism or ophthalmopathy (not recorded which).

The V and J genes are TRBV20-1 and TRBJ2-5; tentatively, D is TRBD1 (6 bases). The CDR3 sequence is 13 residues long. Trimming took off 3 bases at V and 5 bases at J, with 13 bases between the two ends. Germline loops: CDR1 DFQATT, CDR2 SNEGSKA (reference sequence). The CDR3 loop reads CSARERGTETQYF. CDR3 coding DNA: TGCAGTGCTAGGGAAAGGGGGACGGAGACCCAGTACTTC.

The V call is TRBV24-1, the J call TRBJ2-2; 7 nucleotides line up with TRBD1. V trimming: 1 base; J trimming: 1 base; junction bases outside the gene matches: 2. Germline V gene data show CDR1 as KGHDR and CDR2 as SFDVKD. The CDR3 contains 16 residues. The CDR3: CATSDLSGGNTGELFF. The CDR3 DNA reads TGTGCCACCAGTGATTTATCAGGGGGGAACACCGGGGAGCTGTTTTTT.

This chain uses TRBV19 with TRBJ1-5; D might be TRBD1 (5 bases). Germline assignment: CDR1 LNHDA and CDR2 SQIVND (reference sequence). Deletions cut 11 bases from V and 5 bases from J, with 16 bases between. CDR3 size: 13 residues. CDR3 nucleotide sequence: TGTGCCTGGAGTCCCACGGGGGATCAGCCCCAGCATTTT. It is translated as CAWSPTGDQPQHF.

This clonotype came up once. The chain uses TRBV4-3 and TRBJ2-7; 7 positions match TRBD1. Germline CDR1 is LGHNA and CDR2 is YSLEER. The CDR3 length is 15 residues. After removal of 0 bases from V and 5 bases from J, the junction contained 7 bases not matched to a gene. The CDR3: CASSQEGRTGDEQYF. The CDR3 DNA follows: TGCGCCAGCAGCCAAGAGGGACGAACAGGGGACGAGCAGTACTTC.

The chain recombines TRBV7-2 with TRBJ1-5; 8 positions agree with TRBD1. With 5 bases clipped from V and 9 bases from J, the junction kept 12 bases outside the gene matches. CDR3 length: 15 amino acids. Germline-derived CDR1 and CDR2 are SGHTA and FQGNSA. CDR3 nucleotides: TGTGCCAGCAGCCCAACTGGGACAGGCGATTTGCCCCAGCATTTT. This codes for CASSPTGTGDLPQHF.

The sample holds many counts of this clonotype. This chain uses TRBV7-9 with TRBJ1-5; D might be TRBD1 (6 bases). CDR3 length: 15 amino acids. V lost 6 bases to trimming and J lost 5 bases, with 17 bases between them. In germline, CDR1 is SEHNR, CDR2 FQNEAQ (reference sequence). The chain's CDR3 is CASSPTGKGDQPQHF. Written as DNA, the CDR3 is TGTGCCAGCAGTCCTACAGGGAAGGGCGATCAGCCCCAGCATTTT.

This clonotype turned up a few times. The chain has TRBV7-6 and TRBJ1-3; D is perhaps TRBD1 (6 bases). V lost 5 bases, J lost 0 bases, and 11 bases lay in between. The CDR3 has 15 residues. Germline CDR1 reads SGHVS; CDR2 reads FNYEAQ. CDR3 sequence (DNA): TGTGCCAGCAGCCAGGGGCATAGCTCTGGAAACACCATATATTTT. This codes for CASSQGHSSGNTIYF.

J is TRBJ1-5 and V is TRBV2; D not resolved. Germline CDR1 reads SNHLY; CDR2 reads FYNNEI. Trimming took off 8 bases at V and 2 bases at J, with 13 bases between the two ends. The length of the CDR3 is 14 residues. The CDR3 sequence is CASQAGIGNQPQHF. The DNA of the CDR3 is TGTGCCAGCCAGGCCGGTATCGGCAATCAGCCCCAGCATTTT.

This chain links TRBV25-1 with TRBJ1-6; 8 nucleotides line up with TRBD1. Germline V gene lookup returns CDR1 MGHDK and CDR2 SYGVNS. This CDR3 spans 14 amino acids. V dropped 6 bases and J dropped 8; count of bases not matched to a gene: 6. The CDR3: CASRVTGDDSPLHF. CDR3 nucleotides: TGTGCCAGCAGGGTGACAGGGGACGATTCACCCCTCCACTTT.

The chain uses TRBV5-1 and TRBJ1-1, with a possible D match to TRBD1 (6 bases). This CDR3 contains 13 residues. The V end lost 0 bases, the J end lost 7 bases, and 10 bases lay between the germline ends. CDR1 is SGHRS, CDR2 YFSETQ, per germline. The CDR3 region is CASSLEWTDEAFF. The CDR3 DNA reads TGCGCCAGCAGCTTGGAATGGACAGATGAAGCTTTCTTT.

V is TRBV29-1 and J is TRBJ2-5; D gene ambiguous. This CDR3 is built from 12 residues. The ends were cut back, 8 bases at V and 1 base at J, with 11 bases in the middle. The germline gives CDR1 SQVTM, CDR2 ANQGSEA. CDR3 in amino acids: CSQVTVQETQYF. DNA of the CDR3: TGCAGCCAAGTTACGGTCCAAGAGACCCAGTACTTC.

The V and J genes are TRBV7-2 and TRBJ1-1; D possibly corresponds to TRBD1 (6 bases). The CDR3 is made up of 14 amino acids. Germline V CDR1 and CDR2: SGHTA, FQGNSA. The germline V and J ends were trimmed by 4 bases and 5 bases, with 14 bases remaining between them. CDR3 sequence reads: CASSYTGGTTEAFF. Written as DNA, the CDR3 is TGTGCCAGCAGCTATACGGGGGGCACGACTGAAGCTTTCTTT.

Many counts were recorded for this clonotype. The rearrangement joins TRBV7-2 to TRBJ2-7, with D tentatively TRBD2 (5 bases). Trimming shortened V by 5 bases and J by 0 bases, and 14 bases separated the two germline ends. The CDR3 totals 15 residues. In germline, CDR1 is SGHTA, CDR2 FQGNSA. The CDR3 DNA sequence: TGTGCCAGCAGCCTCGAGCGGATGAGCTCCTACGAGCAGTACTTC. As protein: CASSLERMSSYEQYF. Full variable domain (missing parts from reference TRBV7-2 and TRBJ2-7): GAGVSQSPSNKVTEKGKDVELRCDPISGHTALYWYRQSLGQGLEFLIYFQGNSAPDKSGLPSDRFSAERTGGSVSTLTIQRTQQEDSAVYLCASSLERMSSYEQYFGPGTRLTVT.

This clonotype was seen ten or more times. The chain combines TRBV7-2 with TRBJ2-7, with D unclear. V shed 1 base and J shed 7 bases, with 8 bases lying between them. This CDR3 spans 12 amino acids. Germline CDR1 is SGHTA and CDR2 is FQGNSA. CDR3 nucleotides: TGTGCCAGCAGCTTAGTGCAGGATGAGCAGTACTTC. Its protein is CASSLVQDEQYF.

This clonotype occurred once. The junction does not match germline at one end; this may be a read error. The V and J genes are TRBV29-1 and TRBJ2-7; maybe TRBD2 (5 bases). The CDR3 covers 11 residues. Germline V lookup: CDR1 SQVTM, CDR2 ANQGSEA. CDR3 nucleotide sequence: TGCAGCGTTAAGTTCGACTACGAGCAGTACTTT. This codes for CSVKFDYEQYF.

This rearrangement joins TRBV7-9 to TRBJ1-5; D unresolved. This CDR3 has 16 amino acids. Trimming removed 6 bases at V and 3 bases at J, with 18 bases between. The germline V gene encodes CDR1 SEHNR and CDR2 FQNEAQ (reference sequence). DNA of the CDR3: TGTGCCAGCAGTCGGTCCGGGTTTAATAACAATCAGCCCCAGCATTTT. Its protein is CASSRSGFNNNQPQHF.

Details on this clonotype: No conserved phenylalanine or tryptophan ends this CDR3, so it is likely a read error. The genes are TRBV7-9 and TRBJ1-2; TRBD1 matches 10 bases. From germline, CDR1 is SEHNR and CDR2 FQNEAQ (reference sequence). The CDR3 is 14 residues long. The CDR3, as DNA: TGCGCCAGCAGCTTAAAAGACAGGGGGCATGGCTACACCCTC. Its protein is CASSLKDRGHGYTL.

Regarding this clonotype: A read error may explain this, as a much larger clone is one base away. The chain recombines TRBV7-2 with TRBJ1-6; TRBD1 is a possible D gene (5 bases). Per germline, CDR1 SGHTA and CDR2 FQGNSA. The CDR3 runs 14 residues. CDR3 sequence reads: CASSLVEGISPPHF. The CDR3 DNA follows: TGTGCCAGCAGCTTAGTGGAGGGGATTTCACCCCCCCACTTT.

V is TRBV7-9 and J is TRBJ1-5; 7 nucleotides align to TRBD1. Germline trimming cut 9 bases from V and 4 bases from J; bases unmatched to any gene: 6. Germline V CDR1 and CDR2: SEHNR, FQNEAQ (reference sequence). The CDR3 is 13 amino acids. As DNA, the CDR3 is TGTGCCAGTAACCCGGGACAGAATCAGCCCCAGCATTTT. Its translation is CASNPGQNQPQHF.

Remarks on this clonotype: A much larger clone lies a single base off, so this may be a read error. The V and J genes are TRBV2 and TRBJ1-4; unclear D gene. This CDR3 is built from 14 residues. Germline loops: CDR1 SNHLY, CDR2 FYNNEI. In nucleotides, the CDR3 is TGTGCCATCAGTGCGGGGAGGATTAATGAAAAACTGTTTTTT. It specifies CAISAGRINEKLFF.

This chain connects TRBV20-1 to TRBJ1-5; 9 bases are shared with TRBD1. The CDR3 totals 15 residues. In germline, CDR1 is DFQATT, CDR2 SNEGSKA (reference sequence). J gave up 3 bases and V 5 bases, and 8 bases lay outside the gene matches. In nucleotides, the CDR3 is TGCAGTGCTGAGGCGGGACAGGGATTCAATCAGCCCCAGCATTTT. This gives the protein CSAEAGQGFNQPQHF.

This clonotype was detected only once. A much bigger clone sits one base away, suggesting this may be a read error. This chain joins TRBV10-3 and TRBJ2-7; D is uncertain. The germline V gene encodes CDR1 ENHRY and CDR2 SYGVKD. Trimming stripped 7 bases from V and 5 bases from J, with 9 bases between. The length of the CDR3 is 11 residues. The CDR3 coding sequence is TGTGCCATCAATAGTAGGGACGAGCAGTACTTC. Translating gives CAINSRDEQYF.

This clonotype was found a few times. The chain recombines TRBV9 with TRBJ2-2; a weak D match, TRBD1 (6 bases). The ends were cut back, 0 bases at V and 4 bases at J, with 16 bases in the middle. CDR1 is SGDLS and CDR2 is YYNGEE in the germline V gene. The CDR3 runs to 17 residues. CDR3 coding DNA: TGTGCCAGCAGCGTAGGTGCGACAGGAGGTTTCACCGGGGAGCTGTTTTTT. Amino acid sequence: CASSVGATGGFTGELFF.

The CDR3 DNA is TGTGCCAGCAGCGTAGAAGACGGGGCCCTGGGCGGGGAGCTGTTTTTT. Amino acid sequence: CASSVEDGALGGELFF. The chain links TRBV9 to TRBJ2-2; D tentatively reads TRBD1 or TRBD2 (5 bases each). This CDR3 is 16 amino acids long. Germline CDR1 and CDR2: SGDLS and YYNGEE. Trimming took off 0 bases at V and 7 bases at J, with 16 bases between the two ends.

This clonotype turned up a few times. The rearrangement uses TRBV5-1 and TRBJ1-4, with D unresolved. The CDR3 contains 16 residues. Looked up from germline, CDR1 is SGHRS and CDR2 is YFSETQ. V was trimmed by 1 base and J by 7 bases, leaving 17 bases between them. CDR3 bases: TGCGCCAGCAGCTTGCGGGCCTCGGTAACCAGTGAAAAACTGTTTTTT. This codes for CASSLRASVTSEKLFF.

V gene TRBV11-2 combines with J gene TRBJ2-2, with D possibly matching TRBD1 (6 bases). This CDR3 is built from 16 residues. CDR1 is SGHAT, CDR2 FQNNGV, per germline. V was pared by 6 bases and J by 0 bases, with 14 bases between. As DNA, the CDR3 is TGTGCCAGCAGTCCAACAGGGTATCCGAACACCGGGGAGCTGTTTTTT. It codes for CASSPTGYPNTGELFF.

The sample holds a few counts of this clonotype. The V and J genes are TRBV2 and TRBJ2-7; no reliable D call. V lost 6 bases to trimming and J lost 2 bases, with 14 bases between them. The CDR3 runs 14 residues. Germline values: CDR1 SNHLY, CDR2 FYNNEI. The CDR3 coding sequence is TGTGCCAGCAGCCCAGAGGACCGGACCTACGAGCAGTACTTC. Its protein is CASSPEDRTYEQYF.

This chain connects TRBV7-8 to TRBJ1-2; 10 bases map to TRBD1. Germline V gene lookup returns CDR1 SGHVS and CDR2 FQNEAQ. The CDR3 runs 15 residues. Unmatched junction bases numbered 10, after V lost 5 bases and J lost 7 bases. The CDR3 spells CASSQNWGQGLGYTF. CDR3 DNA sequence: TGTGCCAGCAGCCAAAATTGGGGACAGGGGCTTGGCTACACCTTC.

V is TRBV20-1 and J is TRBJ2-7; TRBD2 agrees at 13 bases. The germline V gene encodes CDR1 DFQATT and CDR2 SNEGSKA (reference sequence). This CDR3 region has 15 residues. The V gene end was trimmed by 6 bases and the J gene end by 5 bases; junction bases not matched to a gene: 10. This CDR3 is CSAHRGTSGRDEQYF. The DNA of the CDR3 is TGCAGTGCCCACCGTGGAACTAGCGGGAGGGACGAGCAGTACTTC.

This clonotype was recorded once. V usage is TRBV29-1 and J usage is TRBJ1-4; possible D gene TRBD1, 5 bases. Germline V lookup: CDR1 SQVTM, CDR2 ANQGSEA. This CDR3 is built from 14 residues. V dropped 3 bases and J dropped 7 bases, with 15 bases sitting between them. The CDR3 sequence: CSVDRDGGSEKLFF. DNA for the CDR3: TGCAGCGTTGACAGGGACGGGGGGAGTGAAAAACTGTTTTTT.